The 23 T cell receptor beta chains below were found in one sample sequenced in a study of T cells in Graves' hyperthyroidism and ophthalmopathy. What was amplified from RNA transcripts were TCR beta CDR3 regions. During a first-round RT-PCR of the TCR CDR3, the HTBI primer set was used. From the multiplex PCR reads, TCRdb called clonotypes with MiXCR, one entry per CDR3 protein. This sample yields about 840,000 distinct CDR3 sequences, of which over 35% are seen a single time; 7% to 10% belongs to the top ten. Sequencing used blood. Receptors originate from a man younger than 35 with Graves' hyperthyroidism.

This clonotype has only a few counts. The chain couples TRBV29-1 to TRBJ1-2, with 10 bases aligning to TRBD1. Unmatched junction bases numbered 8, after V lost 3 bases and J lost 7 bases. In germline, CDR1 is SQVTM, CDR2 ANQGSEA. The CDR3 runs 14 residues. The CDR3 nucleotides are TGCAGCGTTGATTCAGGGACAGGGGAGGGTGGCTACACCTTC. Its protein is CSVDSGTGEGGYTF.

Points on this clonotype: One end of the junction varies from germline; a read error may be responsible. CDR3 nucleotide sequence: TGCGCCAGCAGCTTGTTGGGGATAAGGAACACTGAAGCTCTCTTT. Protein sequence: CASSLLGIRNTEALF. The chain carries TRBV5-1 and TRBJ1-1; no clear D. The CDR3 has 15 residues. Germline CDR1 is SGHRS and CDR2 is YFSETQ.

In this sample, this clonotype turned up many times. The V and J genes are TRBV20-1 and TRBJ2-5, with D tentatively TRBD1 (6 bases). CDR3 size: 13 residues. Germline loops: CDR1 DFQATT, CDR2 SNEGSKA (reference sequence). Deletions cut 1 base from V and 7 bases from J, with 13 bases between. CDR3 bases: TGCAGTGCTAGAGCTACAGGGTTGGGGACCCAGTACTTC. Amino acids: CSARATGLGTQYF.

In the case of this clonotype: A read error is possible here, since a much larger clone lies one base away. This sequence joins TRBV7-9 and TRBJ2-1; D gene uncertain. The V and J ends lost 2 bases and 8 bases respectively, with 7 bases between them. The CDR3 loop spans 12 amino acids. The V gene's germline CDR1 is SEHNR and CDR2 FQNEAQ (reference sequence). The CDR3: CASSLPGHEQFF. The CDR3 DNA is TGTGCCAGCAGCTTACCCGGCCATGAGCAGTTCTTC.

V and J are TRBV12-3 or TRBV12-4 and TRBJ2-7, with 10 bases fitting TRBD1. J lost 2 bases, V lost 4 bases, and 8 bases had no gene match. The CDR3 has 16 amino acids. In nucleotides, the CDR3 is TGTGCCAGCAGTTACTCGCGGGGGACAGGGGCCTACGAGCAGTACTTC. Amino acid sequence: CASSYSRGTGAYEQYF.

The chain couples TRBV29-1 to TRBJ2-5; 12 bases map to TRBD1. This CDR3 is 14 amino acids long. Unmatched junction bases numbered 9, after V lost 8 bases and J lost 5 bases. The germline V gene encodes CDR1 SQVTM and CDR2 ANQGSEA. CDR3: CSSFRDRGQETQYF. CDR3 coding DNA: TGCAGCAGTTTCCGGGACAGGGGGCAGGAGACCCAGTACTTC.

The J gene is TRBJ1-1, the V gene TRBV10-3; TRBD1 agrees at 7 bases. The germline gives CDR1 ENHRY, CDR2 SYGVKD. With V trimmed by 6 bases and J by 2 bases, 12 bases remained unmatched. The CDR3 spans 16 residues. The CDR3 here is CAISVEKGTVNTEAFF. Here the CDR3 DNA reads TGTGCCATCAGCGTTGAAAAAGGGACAGTAAACACTGAAGCTTTCTTT.

This chain joins TRBV29-1 and TRBJ1-2; a weak D match, TRBD1 (5 bases). Trimming left V 7 bases short and J 8 bases short, with 20 bases between. The CDR3 is 13 residues long. The germline CDR1 and CDR2 sequences are SQVTM and ANQGSEA. The DNA of the CDR3 is TGCAGCGCTCTTGAAGATCGGTGGGGGGGCTACACCTTC. Translated: CSALEDRWGGYTF.

This chain joins TRBV19 and TRBJ1-1; perhaps TRBD1 as D (6 bases). CDR3 length: 14 residues. V was shortened by 3 bases and J by 4 bases, with 12 bases between the two germline ends. Germline V CDR1 and CDR2: LNHDA, SQIVND (reference sequence). CDR3 bases: TGTGCCAGTAGTATCGAAGGGGGTGGCACTGAAGCTTTCTTT. Translation: CASSIEGGGTEAFF.

This chain connects TRBV7-3 to TRBJ1-1, with 7 bases matching TRBD1. Germline CDR1 reads SGHTA; CDR2 reads FQGTGA. The J segment lost 3 bases and the V segment lost 4 bases, leaving 11 bases of the junction unmatched. The CDR3 has 16 residues. The chain's CDR3 is CASSSGQEAEHTEAFF. In DNA, the CDR3 is TGTGCCAGCAGCTCCGGACAGGAGGCCGAGCACACTGAAGCTTTCTTT. The whole variable domain, filled in from reference TRBV7-3 and TRBJ1-1, reads GAGVSQTPSNKVTEKGKYVELRCDPISGHTALYWYRQSLGQGPEFLIYFQGTGAADDSGLPNDRFFAVRPEGSVSTLKIQRTERGDSAVYLCASSSGQEAEHTEAFFGQGTRLTVV.

The chain combines TRBV4-1 with TRBJ1-5; TRBD1 is a possible D gene (6 bases). The V gene's germline CDR1 is MGHRA and CDR2 YSYEKL. V shed 4 bases and J shed 5 bases, with 15 bases lying between them. The CDR3 has 15 amino acids. As DNA, the CDR3 is TGCGCCAGCAGCCTAGGGGGGACAATAGATCAGCCCCAGCATTTT. Amino acids: CASSLGGTIDQPQHF.

At least ten counts were recorded for this clonotype. The chain joins TRBV29-1 to TRBJ2-7, with D tentatively TRBD1 (6 bases). Germline lookup yields CDR1 SQVTM and CDR2 ANQGSEA. The CDR3 totals 14 residues. Trimming pared 3 bases from V and 7 bases from J, leaving 19 bases between. For the CDR3, the DNA is TGCAGCGTTGAGTGGGGTACAGGGACGGGGGAGCAGTACTTC. Residues: CSVEWGTGTGEQYF.

The chain recombines TRBV20-1 with TRBJ1-1; tentative D call: TRBD1 (6 bases). The ends were cut back, 4 bases at V and 3 bases at J, with 12 bases in the middle. Germline V gene data show CDR1 as DFQATT and CDR2 as SNEGSKA (reference sequence). This CDR3 comprises 13 residues. As DNA, the CDR3 is TGCAGTGCTATACAGGGATTGCACACTGAAGCTTTCTTT. Protein: CSAIQGLHTEAFF.

This clonotype has a single count. The chain links TRBV7-3 to TRBJ2-5, with D possibly matching TRBD2 (7 bases). This CDR3 has 17 amino acids. V dropped 3 bases and J dropped 5 bases, with 22 bases sitting between them. Germline V gene data show CDR1 as SGHTA and CDR2 as FQGTGA. Written as DNA, the CDR3 is TGTGCCAGCAGCTTTTCCCCGGGGGGCGCCTTAGAGGAGACCCAGTACTTC. This sequence encodes CASSFSPGGALEETQYF. Full variable domain (rest looked up from reference TRBV7-3 and TRBJ2-5): GAGVSQTPSNKVTEKGKYVELRCDPISGHTALYWYRQSLGQGPEFLIYFQGTGAADDSGLPNDRFFAVRPEGSVSTLKIQRTERGDSAVYLCASSFSPGGALEETQYFGPGTRLLVL.

In this sample, this clonotype turned up many times. V gene TRBV15 combines with J gene TRBJ2-7; TRBD2 aligns across 13 bases. V shed 0 bases and J 4 bases; nucleotides not matched to a gene: 6. Germline V gives CDR1 LNHNV, CDR2 YYDKDF (reference sequence). There are 17 residues in the CDR3. The chain's CDR3 is CATSRDHGLAGEYEQYF. CDR3 nucleotides: TGTGCCACCAGCAGAGATCACGGACTAGCGGGAGAGTACGAGCAGTACTTC.

Regarding this clonotype: No conserved phenylalanine or tryptophan is present at the end of the CDR3, so a read error is the likely explanation. This chain uses TRBV7-9 with TRBJ2-7, with D perhaps TRBD1 (6 bases). The germline CDR1 and CDR2 sequences are SEHNR and FQNEAQ (reference sequence). Deletions cut 3 bases from V and 7 bases from J, with 10 bases between. This CDR3 has 12 residues. CDR3 protein: CASSFGTKEQYS. DNA for the CDR3: TGTGCCAGCAGCTTCGGGACAAAAGAGCAGTACTCC.

As concerns this clonotype: No conserved phenylalanine or tryptophan is present at the end of the CDR3, so a read error is the likely explanation. The chain uses TRBV12-3 or TRBV12-4 and TRBJ2-6; D is possibly TRBD1 (6 bases). The germline V and J ends were trimmed by 1 base and 2 bases, with 6 bases remaining between them. The CDR3 sequence is 15 residues long. DNA for the CDR3: TGTGCCAGCAGTTTAGAGGGGGCTGGGGCCAACGTCCTGACTCCA. It is translated as CASSLEGAGANVLTP.

This sequence joins TRBV15 and TRBJ1-1, with 7 bases that match TRBD1. Germline values: CDR1 LNHNV, CDR2 YYDKDF (reference sequence). J lost 5 bases, V lost 1 base, and 4 bases had no gene match. This CDR3 region has 14 residues. CDR3 DNA sequence: TGTGCCACCAGCAGAGGAACAGGGGTGACTGAAGCTTTCTTT. It specifies CATSRGTGVTEAFF. Complete variable domain (other parts from reference TRBV15 and TRBJ1-1): DAMVIQNPRYQVTQFGKPVTLSCSQTLNHNVMYWYQQKSSQAPKLLFHYYDKDFNNEADTPDNFQSRRPNTSFCFLDIRSPGLGDTAMYLCATSRGTGVTEAFFGQGTRLTVV.

V usage is TRBV20-1 and J usage is TRBJ1-3; D may be TRBD1 (5 bases). Trimming took off 5 bases at V and 8 bases at J, with 13 bases between the two ends. The germline gives CDR1 DFQATT, CDR2 SNEGSKA (reference sequence). The CDR3 sequence is 12 residues long. The CDR3 DNA reads TGCAGTGCTCGCTGGATGGGGGACACCATATATTTT. Amino acid sequence: CSARWMGDTIYF.

The sample holds a few counts of this clonotype. V gene TRBV7-2 combines with J gene TRBJ2-5; 10 bases align to TRBD1. CDR3 length equals 15 residues. V trimming: 6 bases; J trimming: 4 bases; junction bases outside the gene matches: 8. Germline CDR1 is SGHTA and CDR2 is FQGNSA. CDR3 sequence: CASSPTGGIVETQYF. CDR3 nucleotide sequence: TGTGCCAGCAGTCCGACAGGGGGCATTGTAGAGACCCAGTACTTC.

As for this clonotype: Given a much more abundant clone one base away, this may be a read error. This chain connects TRBV7-9 to TRBJ1-1, with D possibly being TRBD1 (5 bases). Per the germline V gene, CDR1 is SEHNR and CDR2 is FQNEAQ (reference sequence). The CDR3 is made up of 15 amino acids. The V gene lost 4 bases and the J gene lost 3 bases, with 15 bases spanning the gap. CDR3 loop: CASSSARGWHTEAFF. CDR3 nucleotide sequence: TGTGCCAGCAGCTCCGCAAGGGGATGGCACACTGAAGCTTTCTTT.

CDR3 amino acids: CASSLGARMNTGELFF. CDR3 nucleotides: TGTGCCAGCAGCTTGGGGGCCCGGATGAACACCGGGGAGCTGTTTTTT. J is TRBJ2-2 and V is TRBV11-2, with D maybe TRBD1 (6 bases). Germline CDR1 and CDR2: SGHAT and FQNNGV. The CDR3 length is 16 residues. The germline V and J ends were trimmed by 3 bases and 1 base, with 12 bases remaining between them.

This clonotype has a count of ten or more. The chain joins TRBV29-1 to TRBJ2-6; D ambiguous. The CDR3 is 14 amino acids. Per germline, CDR1 SQVTM and CDR2 ANQGSEA. The V end was cut by 4 bases, the J end by 4 bases, with 11 bases between. The CDR3 DNA reads as TGCAGCGTTGGCGCGGTAGGGGGGGCCAACGTCCTGACTTTC. Encoded protein: CSVGAVGGANVLTF.